This passage covers 14 T cell receptor beta chains from one sample sequenced in a study of cytomegalovirus exposure and HLA in healthy donors. 60 Vbeta and 13 Jbeta primers were used in PCR. Repertoires were generated with immunoSEQ multiplex PCR, while TCRdb's copy carries only in-frame clones and drops some. The sample shows about 140,000 clones, and 0.96% sits with its ten largest clones. Input material: PBMCs. All receptors derive from a male donor in good health and CMV-seronegative.

The chain couples TRBV28 to TRBJ1-5, with 12 positions matching TRBD1. Germline trimming cut 6 bases from V and 3 bases from J; bases unmatched to any gene: 12. Germline CDR1 is MDHEN and CDR2 is SYDVKM. There are 18 residues in the CDR3. The CDR3, as DNA: TGTGCCAGCAGCGGAACTCGGGACAGGGGGCTTAACAATCAGCCCCAGCATTTT. Translating it yields CASSGTRDRGLNNQPQHF.

V is TRBV7-2 and J is TRBJ1-5; D gene uncertain. CDR3 size: 14 residues. Germline V gene lookup returns CDR1 SGHTA and CDR2 FQGNSA. V was pared by 3 bases and J by 0 bases, with 6 bases between. The CDR3 loop is CASSFHGSNQPQHF. Here the CDR3 DNA reads TGTGCCAGCAGCTTTCACGGTAGCAATCAGCCCCAGCATTTT. Full variable domain (outside the CDR3, taken from reference TRBV7-2 and TRBJ1-5): GAGVSQSPSNKVTEKGKDVELRCDPISGHTALYWYRQSLGQGLEFLIYFQGNSAPDKSGLPSDRFSAERTGGSVSTLTIQRTQQEDSAVYLCASSFHGSNQPQHFGDGTRLSIL.

The CDR3 DNA is TGTGCCTGGAGGGGGGGCTCCTACAATGAGCAGTTCTTC. It codes for CAWRGGSYNEQFF. The chain carries TRBV30 and TRBJ2-1, with D perhaps matching TRBD2 (6 bases). CDR3 length equals 13 residues. Germline assignment: CDR1 GTSNPN and CDR2 SVGIG (reference sequence). V gave up 3 bases and J gave up 0 bases, with 6 bases separating them.

The V gene is TRBV19, the J gene TRBJ2-3; no clear D gene. Looked up from germline, CDR1 is LNHDA and CDR2 is SQIVND (reference sequence). V was pared by 6 bases and J by 1 base, with 8 bases between. The CDR3 sequence is 13 residues long. This CDR3 is CASRELGTDTQYF. The CDR3 nucleotides are TGTGCCAGTAGAGAGTTAGGCACAGATACGCAGTATTTT.

The rearrangement links TRBV2 to TRBJ2-7, with TRBD1 as a possible D gene (5 bases). The V and J ends lost 11 bases and 1 base respectively, with 12 bases between them. Germline values: CDR1 SNHLY, CDR2 FYNNEI. The CDR3 is 12 residues long. The CDR3 spells CAGGHLSYEQYF. CDR3 coding DNA: TGTGCCGGTGGACATCTTTCCTACGAGCAGTACTTC.

The CDR3 sequence: CASGGYSLGIYGYTF. Here the CDR3 DNA reads TGTGCCAGCGGAGGGTACAGCTTAGGGATCTATGGCTACACCTTC. This rearrangement joins TRBV28 to TRBJ1-2; D is unresolved. Germline values: CDR1 MDHEN, CDR2 SYDVKM. The V end was cut by 8 bases, the J end by 4 bases, with 20 bases between. This CDR3 contains 15 residues.

The chain uses TRBV9 and TRBJ2-3; D is perhaps TRBD2 (5 bases). With 3 bases removed from V and 8 bases from J, the gap between germline ends came to 10 bases. CDR3 length: 12 residues. Germline V gene data show CDR1 as SGDLS and CDR2 as YYNGEE. CDR3 sequence: CASSGVEGTQYF. The CDR3 region has the DNA TGTGCCAGCAGCGGTGTTGAGGGTACGCAGTATTTT.

This rearrangement joins TRBV7-9 to TRBJ1-2; 8 nucleotides match TRBD1. The V gene end was trimmed by 5 bases and the J gene end by 1 base; junction bases not matched to a gene: 3. CDR1 is SEHNR, CDR2 FQNEAQ, per germline (reference sequence). CDR3 length: 14 amino acids. The chain's CDR3 is CASSRTGGNYGYTF. In nucleotides, the CDR3 is TGTGCCAGCAGCCGTACAGGGGGTAACTATGGCTACACCTTC.

This chain connects TRBV5-1 to TRBJ1-3; D uncertain. The CDR3 length is 14 residues. Germline lookup yields CDR1 SGHRS and CDR2 YFSETQ. Trimming took off 0 bases at V and 3 bases at J, with 7 bases between the two ends. CDR3 region: CASSLVGFGNTIYF. For the CDR3, the DNA is TGCGCCAGCAGCTTGGTGGGCTTTGGAAACACCATATATTTT. Full variable domain (remainder filled in from reference TRBV5-1 and TRBJ1-3): KAGVTQTPRYLIKTRGQQVTLSCSPISGHRSVSWYQQTPGQGLQFLFEYFSETQRNKGNFPGRFSGRQFSNSRSEMNVSTLELGDSALYLCASSLVGFGNTIYFGEGSWLTVV.

The rearrangement joins TRBV6-5 to TRBJ1-2; D ambiguous. CDR3 size: 12 residues. V lost 7 bases and J 8 bases, leaving 14 bases between the germline ends. Germline CDR1 is MNHEY and CDR2 is SVGAGI. CDR3 sequence: CASISHGSGYTF. CDR3 bases: TGTGCCAGCATCTCCCACGGGAGCGGCTACACCTTC.

The chain couples TRBV9 to TRBJ2-7; a possible D gene is TRBD2 (6 bases). This CDR3 region has 14 residues. Trimming pared 0 bases from V and 1 base from J, leaving 8 bases between. Looked up from germline, CDR1 is SGDLS and CDR2 is YYNGEE. The CDR3 DNA follows: TGTGCCAGCAGCGTAGGCGCGGGGTCCTACGAGCAGTACTTC. It translates to CASSVGAGSYEQYF.

This chain joins TRBV7-2 and TRBJ2-7; 8 bases are a match to TRBD2. After removal of 4 bases from V and 6 bases from J, the junction contained 8 bases not matched to a gene. This CDR3 contains 14 residues. The germline gives CDR1 SGHTA, CDR2 FQGNSA. The CDR3 loop is CASSSSGTSSEQYF. For the CDR3, the DNA is TGTGCCAGCAGCTCCTCCGGGACTAGTAGCGAGCAGTACTTC.

The chain carries TRBV27 and TRBJ2-6; unclear D gene. Germline loops: CDR1 MNHEY, CDR2 SMNVEV (reference sequence). The CDR3 extends over 13 amino acids. V lost 5 bases and J lost 2, with 4 bases in between. CDR3 in DNA: TGTGCCAGCAGTATCACTGGGGCCAACGTCCTGACTTTC. This translates into CASSITGANVLTF.

The chain links TRBV30 to TRBJ2-6; no firm D call. Per germline, CDR1 GTSNPN and CDR2 SVGIG (reference sequence). V was trimmed by 5 bases and J by 1 base, leaving 6 bases between them. The CDR3 runs to 13 residues. CDR3 amino acids: CAWQRSGANVLTF. In DNA form, the CDR3 reads TGTGCCTGGCAGCGTTCTGGGGCCAACGTCCTGACTTTC.